Below, 29 T cell receptor beta chains from the same sample are listed, as sequenced in a study of cytomegalovirus exposure and HLA in healthy donors (dated by TCRdb to 2015 to 2018). The library was generated by the immunoSEQ multiplex PCR assay. The multiplex PCR relied on a mix of 60 forward primers for TCR Vbeta segments and 13 reverse primers for TCR Jbeta segments. TCRdb obtained this table from immuneACCESS and retained in-frame rearrangements with V and J assigned. These tables miss some clones; where compared with another copy, unresolved V genes account for less than half of the shortfall, and the remainder is unexplained. For this sample there are more than 85,000 clones; roughly 80% appear just once. 7.7% of the sample is in the top ten clones. Sequenced material: PBMCs. All receptors derive from a woman aged 45-60 years in good health and CMV-seropositive.

This chain links TRBV4-3 with TRBJ2-1; TRBD1 matches at 10 bases. Per the germline V gene, CDR1 is LGHNA and CDR2 is YSLEER. V lost 3 bases and J lost 4; bases outside the gene matches: 3. This CDR3 spans 15 amino acids. The CDR3: CASSQDRGGYNEQFF. CDR3 bases: TGCGCCAGCAGCCAGGACAGGGGGGGATACAATGAGCAGTTCTTC.

This chain joins TRBV11-2 and TRBJ2-3, with 7 bases aligning to TRBD1. CDR3 length: 14 residues. The V and J ends lost 5 bases and 2 bases, in that order; junction bases with no gene match: 4. Germline V gives CDR1 SGHAT, CDR2 FQNNGV. The CDR3 loop is CASSLQGLTDTQYF. As DNA, the CDR3 is TGTGCCAGCAGCCTACAGGGGCTCACAGATACGCAGTATTTT.

The V and J genes are TRBV4-3 and TRBJ1-1, with TRBD1 as a possible D gene (5 bases). CDR1 LGHNA and CDR2 YSLEER come from the germline V gene. This CDR3 contains 15 residues. With 0 bases removed from V and 13 bases from J, the gap between germline ends came to 21 bases. CDR3: CASSQERDVPSGSFF. The CDR3 DNA reads as TGCGCCAGCAGCCAAGAGCGGGACGTCCCCAGCGGCAGTTTCTTT.

This chain uses TRBV7-6 with TRBJ2-2; TRBD2 matches 11 bases. This CDR3 has 16 amino acids. The germline gives CDR1 SGHVS, CDR2 FNYEAQ. The J segment lost 7 bases and the V segment lost 5 bases, leaving 9 bases of the junction unmatched. CDR3 sequence reads: CASSPRGTSGFGELFF. CDR3 DNA sequence: TGTGCCAGCAGCCCCCGCGGGACTAGCGGTTTCGGGGAGCTGTTTTTT.

V gene TRBV29-1 combines with J gene TRBJ2-1; possible D gene TRBD2, 5 bases. V lost 3 bases, J lost 6 bases, and 6 bases lay in between. The CDR3 contains 11 residues. The germline V gene encodes CDR1 SQVTM and CDR2 ANQGSEA. This chain's CDR3 is CSVERANEQFF. For the CDR3, the DNA is TGCAGCGTTGAGAGGGCCAATGAGCAGTTCTTC.

This clone was observed a single time. V gene TRBV10-3 combines with J gene TRBJ1-1; TRBD1 aligns across 11 bases. Germline V lookup: CDR1 ENHRY, CDR2 SYGVKD. V shed 10 bases and J 1 base; nucleotides not matched to a gene: 8. The CDR3 has 15 residues. CDR3 bases: TGTGCCACTACCGGGACAGGGGGGAGGAACACTGAAGCTTTCTTT. As protein: CATTGTGGRNTEAFF.

V and J are TRBV10-3 and TRBJ2-3, with 8 bases identical to TRBD1. This CDR3 has 14 amino acids. V lost 7 bases and J lost 5; bases outside the gene matches: 8. CDR1 and CDR2 (germline): ENHRY, SYGVKD. The CDR3: CAITSDREVDTQYF. The CDR3 region has the DNA TGTGCCATCACTTCGGACAGGGAGGTAGATACGCAGTATTTT.

V and J are TRBV7-9 and TRBJ2-5; D possibly corresponds to TRBD1 (6 bases). The ends were cut back, 5 bases at V and 2 bases at J, with 12 bases in the middle. The CDR3 has 14 amino acids. Germline loops: CDR1 SEHNR, CDR2 FQNEAQ (reference sequence). The CDR3 DNA is TGTGCCAGCAGCATAGGACAGATGCAAGAGACCCAGTACTTC. It encodes CASSIGQMQETQYF.

The rearrangement uses TRBV9 and TRBJ2-2; 7 positions match TRBD2. The length of the CDR3 is 16 residues. Germline V gene lookup returns CDR1 SGDLS and CDR2 YYNGEE. J gave up 4 bases and V 1 base, and 7 bases lay outside the gene matches. The CDR3 region is CASSVTTSRGTGELFF. The CDR3 DNA follows: TGTGCCAGCAGCGTAACGACTAGCCGGGGCACCGGGGAGCTGTTTTTT.

This clone has just one count. The chain has TRBV29-1 and TRBJ2-2, with TRBD2 identical over 13 bases. The CDR3 loop spans 20 amino acids. Germline CDR1 SQVTM, CDR2 ANQGSEA. V lost 4 bases to trimming and J lost 0 bases; unmatched junction nucleotides: 14. CDR3 sequence: CSVAYRLPGLAGSNTGELFF. As DNA, the CDR3 is TGCAGCGTTGCCTACCGCCTCCCGGGACTAGCGGGGTCGAACACCGGGGAGCTGTTTTTT.

J is TRBJ2-7 and V is TRBV7-8, with 8 bases fitting TRBD1. Germline CDR1 reads SGHVS; CDR2 reads FQNEAQ. This CDR3 contains 11 residues. The junction had 4 bases not matched to a gene; V was cut back by 11 bases and J by 4 bases. The CDR3 DNA reads as TGTGCCCAGACAGGGGCTTACGAGCAGTACTTC. Its translation is CAQTGAYEQYF.

The CDR3 DNA follows: TGTGCCTGGTGGCCCGCGGGGAGCAATCAGCCCCAGCATTTT. Its translation is CAWWPAGSNQPQHF. This chain connects TRBV30 to TRBJ1-5, with D uncertain. Germline lookup yields CDR1 GTSNPN and CDR2 SVGIG (reference sequence). The V end was cut by 5 bases, the J end by 1 base, with 12 bases between. The CDR3 spans 14 residues.

V and J are TRBV19 and TRBJ1-2; D remains unclear. This CDR3 comprises 14 residues. Between the trimmed V and J ends, which lost 5 bases and 0 bases, there was a span of 10 bases. Germline V gene lookup returns CDR1 LNHDA and CDR2 SQIVND (reference sequence). CDR3 amino acids: CASSPQRANYGYTF. DNA for the CDR3: TGTGCCAGTAGTCCTCAGCGAGCTAACTATGGCTACACCTTC. Using reference TRBV19 and TRBJ1-2 for the parts outside the CDR3, the full variable domain is DGGITQSPKYLFRKEGQNVTLSCEQNLNHDAMYWYRQDPGQGLRLIYYSQIVNDFQKGDIAEGYSVSREKKESFPLTVTSAQKNPTAFYLCASSPQRANYGYTFGSGTRLTVV.

This clone has more than one count but fewer than ten. Additional DNA sequences in this sample encode the identical CDR3. This chain connects TRBV18 to TRBJ2-7, with 9 positions matching TRBD1. The length of the CDR3 is 13 residues. The V gene's germline CDR1 is KGHSH and CDR2 LQKENI. Trimming took 6 bases from V and 5 from J; bases not matched to a gene: 5. CDR3 in DNA: TGTGCCAGCTCCCTGGGACAGGGAGACGAGCAGTACTTC. Translation gives CASSLGQGDEQYF.

The V and J genes are TRBV7-6 and TRBJ2-3; weak D call: TRBD2 (5 bases). Trimming pared 0 bases from V and 6 bases from J, leaving 7 bases between. The CDR3 contains 13 residues. CDR1 and CDR2 from the germline V gene are SGHVS and FNYEAQ. As DNA, the CDR3 is TGTGCCAGCAGCTTAGCTTCGGGGGATACGCAGTATTTT. It specifies CASSLASGDTQYF.

This sequence joins TRBV18 and TRBJ2-1; possible D gene TRBD2, 5 bases. V lost 2 bases and J 4 bases, leaving 12 bases between the germline ends. Germline lookup yields CDR1 KGHSH and CDR2 LQKENI. This CDR3 is built from 15 residues. This CDR3 is CASSPYGDPYNEQFF. The DNA for the CDR3 is TGTGCCAGCTCACCATACGGGGATCCTTACAATGAGCAGTTCTTC.

This clone was observed a few times. The V call is TRBV4-3, the J call TRBJ1-1, with D possibly matching TRBD1 (6 bases). Germline CDR1 and CDR2: LGHNA and YSLEER. V was cut by 1 base and J by 5 bases, with 17 bases left in between. This CDR3 region has 16 residues. The CDR3 coding sequence is TGCGCCAGCAGCCAAGCGTTAGCAGGGGATCGGACTGAAGCTTTCTTT. It translates to CASSQALAGDRTEAFF.

The chain couples TRBV7-9 to TRBJ2-5, with a weak D call TRBD1 (6 bases). The CDR3 consists of 13 residues. V gave up 4 bases and J gave up 4 bases, with 10 bases separating them. Germline V lookup: CDR1 SEHNR, CDR2 FQNEAQ (reference sequence). This CDR3 is CASSSRGLETQYF. The CDR3 DNA reads TGTGCCAGCAGCTCGAGGGGGTTAGAGACCCAGTACTTC.

The rearrangement joins TRBV19 to TRBJ2-5, with 7 nucleotides matching TRBD2. J lost 3 bases, V lost 5 bases, and 15 bases had no gene match. This CDR3 contains 17 residues. Germline V gene sequence: CDR1 LNHDA, CDR2 SQIVND (reference sequence). In nucleotides, the CDR3 is TGTGCCAGTAGTCCCCTTTTAGGAAGGGAGGGGAAAGAGACCCAGTACTTC. The encoded protein is CASSPLLGREGKETQYF. Full variable domain (missing parts from reference TRBV19 and TRBJ2-5): DGGITQSPKYLFRKEGQNVTLSCEQNLNHDAMYWYRQDPGQGLRLIYYSQIVNDFQKGDIAEGYSVSREKKESFPLTVTSAQKNPTAFYLCASSPLLGREGKETQYFGPGTRLLVL.

The chain couples TRBV19 to TRBJ2-7; perhaps TRBD1 as D (5 bases). This CDR3 has 15 residues. Looked up from germline, CDR1 is LNHDA and CDR2 is SQIVND (reference sequence). Trimming cost V 3 bases and J 4 bases, with 16 bases left between them. Here the CDR3 reads CASSIGVGQMYEQYF. The CDR3 DNA is TGTGCCAGTAGTATCGGCGTGGGGCAGATGTACGAGCAGTACTTC.

This clone was detected once. It is unclear where the CDR3 begins or ends on the DNA, so no DNA is shown, and the CDR3 is as TCRdb lists it. V and J are TRBV5-6 and TRBJ1-2; the table calls TRBD1, which could not be checked here. Both ends counted, the CDR3 spans 11 residues. The germline CDR1 and CDR2 sequences are SGHDT and YYEEEE. CDR3 amino acids: CASSFGQGNTF.

This clone was observed a few times. The chain is built from TRBV7-2 and TRBJ2-3; TRBD2 matches 9 bases. The V segment lost 1 base and the J segment 8 bases; nucleotides outside the gene matches: 7. Per germline, CDR1 SGHTA and CDR2 FQGNSA. The length of the CDR3 is 15 residues. This CDR3 is CASSLEGGGAGTQYF. In DNA form, the CDR3 reads TGTGCCAGCAGCTTAGAAGGCGGGGGGGCCGGTACGCAGTATTTT.

This clone has only one observation. The chain combines TRBV27 with TRBJ2-3; tentative D call: TRBD2 (6 bases). Germline-derived CDR1 and CDR2 are MNHEY and SMNVEV (reference sequence). The CDR3 spans 15 residues. Trimming shortened V by 6 bases and J by 1 base, and 14 bases separated the two germline ends. This CDR3 is CASSNPGLRTDTQYF. CDR3 nucleotide sequence: TGTGCCAGCAGCAATCCGGGACTTCGCACAGATACGCAGTATTTT.

The chain has TRBV7-9 and TRBJ1-1; D ambiguous. In germline, CDR1 is SEHNR, CDR2 FQNEAQ (reference sequence). CDR3 length: 13 amino acids. Trimming stripped 2 bases from V and 6 bases from J, with 10 bases between. This CDR3 is CASSLTGRAEAFF. DNA for the CDR3: TGTGCCAGCAGCTTAACGGGGAGGGCTGAAGCTTTCTTT.

This chain uses TRBV6-6 with TRBJ1-1; D may be TRBD1 (6 bases). V shed 0 bases and J shed 10 bases, with 15 bases lying between them. This CDR3 contains 14 residues. Germline loops: CDR1 MNHNY, CDR2 SVGAGI (reference sequence). CDR3 nucleotides: TGTGCCAGCAGTTACTCTACAGGGAGGGAAAGAGCTTTCTTT. This translates into CASSYSTGRERAFF.

The chain employs TRBV27 and TRBJ1-5; tentatively, D is TRBD1 (5 bases). Germline CDR1 and CDR2: MNHEY and SMNVEV (reference sequence). Trimming shortened V by 5 bases and J by 7 bases, and 18 bases separated the two germline ends. The CDR3 spans 15 residues. In DNA, the CDR3 is TGTGCCAGCAGTCCAATTGCGGGACGCGGCCAGCCCCAGCATTTT. This gives the protein CASSPIAGRGQPQHF.

The J gene is TRBJ2-5, the V gene TRBV6-5; 8 bases line up with TRBD2. Germline V gives CDR1 MNHEY, CDR2 SVGAGI. The CDR3 has 15 amino acids. Germline trimming cut 2 bases from V and 5 bases from J; bases unmatched to any gene: 7. This CDR3 is CASSYSRGGAETQYF. The CDR3 DNA sequence: TGTGCCAGCAGTTACAGCCGGGGGGGCGCGGAGACCCAGTACTTC.

This chain links TRBV19 with TRBJ2-5; weak D call: TRBD1 (6 bases). Germline V gene lookup returns CDR1 LNHDA and CDR2 SQIVND (reference sequence). The CDR3 length is 16 residues. V dropped 5 bases and J dropped 1 base, with 17 bases sitting between them. The CDR3, as DNA: TGTGCCAGTAGTCCCGTGGGGGCGCTCCCCCAAGAGACCCAGTACTTC. As protein: CASSPVGALPQETQYF.

The genes are TRBV7-6 and TRBJ1-1; 11 bases are shared with TRBD1. J was trimmed by 5 bases and V by 5 bases; bases with no gene match: 4. CDR3 length: 14 residues. CDR1 and CDR2 from the germline V gene are SGHVS and FNYEAQ. CDR3 nucleotide sequence: TGTGCCAGCAGCCCCCGGGACAGGGGGACTGAAGCTTTCTTT. Translation: CASSPRDRGTEAFF. The variable domain in full, completed from reference TRBV7-6 and TRBJ1-1, reads GAGVSQSPRYKVTKRGQDVALRCDPISGHVSLYWYRQALGQGPEFLTYFNYEAQQDKSGLPNDRFSAERPEGSISTLTIQRTEQRDSAMYRCASSPRDRGTEAFFGQGTRLTVV.